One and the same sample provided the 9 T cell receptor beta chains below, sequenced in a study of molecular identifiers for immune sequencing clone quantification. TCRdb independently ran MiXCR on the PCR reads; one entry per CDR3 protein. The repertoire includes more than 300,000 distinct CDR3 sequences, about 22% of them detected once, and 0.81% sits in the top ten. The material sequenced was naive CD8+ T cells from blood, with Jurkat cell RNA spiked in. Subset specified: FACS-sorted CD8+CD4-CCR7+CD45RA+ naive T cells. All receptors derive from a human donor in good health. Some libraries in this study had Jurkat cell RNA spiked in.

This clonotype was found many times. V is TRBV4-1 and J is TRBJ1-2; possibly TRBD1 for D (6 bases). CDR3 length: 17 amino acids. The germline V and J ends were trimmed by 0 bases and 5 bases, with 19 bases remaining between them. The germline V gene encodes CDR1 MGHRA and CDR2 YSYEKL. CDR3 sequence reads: CASSQDLSGRGPYGYTF. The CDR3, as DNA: TGCGCCAGCAGCCAAGATCTGAGTGGCAGGGGACCTTATGGCTACACCTTC.

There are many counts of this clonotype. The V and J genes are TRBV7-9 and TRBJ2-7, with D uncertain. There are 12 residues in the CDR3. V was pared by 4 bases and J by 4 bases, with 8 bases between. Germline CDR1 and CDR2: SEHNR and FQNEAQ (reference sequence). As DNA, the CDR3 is TGTGCCAGCAGCTCAGAAGAGTACGAGCAGTACTTC. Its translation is CASSSEEYEQYF.

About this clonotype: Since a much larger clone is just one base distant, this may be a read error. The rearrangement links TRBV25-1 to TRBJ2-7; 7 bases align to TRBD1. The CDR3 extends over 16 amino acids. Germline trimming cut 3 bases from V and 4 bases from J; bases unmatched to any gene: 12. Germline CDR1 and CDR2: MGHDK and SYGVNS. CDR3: CASSELLETGHYEQYF. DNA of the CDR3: TGTGCCAGCAGTGAGCTATTGGAGACAGGGCATTACGAGCAGTACTTC.

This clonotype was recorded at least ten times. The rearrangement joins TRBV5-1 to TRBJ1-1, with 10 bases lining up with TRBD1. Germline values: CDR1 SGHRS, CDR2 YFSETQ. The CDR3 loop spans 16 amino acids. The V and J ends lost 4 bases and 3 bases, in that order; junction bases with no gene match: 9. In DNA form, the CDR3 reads TGCGCCAGCAGCACACCCGGGACAGGGGTTTACACTGAAGCTTTCTTT. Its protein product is CASSTPGTGVYTEAFF.

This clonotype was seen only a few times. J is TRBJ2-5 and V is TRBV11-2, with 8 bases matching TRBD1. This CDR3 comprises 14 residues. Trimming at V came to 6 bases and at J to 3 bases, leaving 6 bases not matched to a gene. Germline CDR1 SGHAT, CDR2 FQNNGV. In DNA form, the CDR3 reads TGTGCCAGCAGTCCTCCGGGACAGGAAGAGACCCAGTACTTC. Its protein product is CASSPPGQEETQYF.

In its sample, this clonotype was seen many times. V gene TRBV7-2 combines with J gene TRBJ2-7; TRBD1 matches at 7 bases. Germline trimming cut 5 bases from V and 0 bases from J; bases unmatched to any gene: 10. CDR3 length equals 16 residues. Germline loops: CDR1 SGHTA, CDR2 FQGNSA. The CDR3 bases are TGTGCCAGCAGCCCGAGGACAGGCCCGAGCTCCTACGAGCAGTACTTC. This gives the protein CASSPRTGPSSYEQYF.

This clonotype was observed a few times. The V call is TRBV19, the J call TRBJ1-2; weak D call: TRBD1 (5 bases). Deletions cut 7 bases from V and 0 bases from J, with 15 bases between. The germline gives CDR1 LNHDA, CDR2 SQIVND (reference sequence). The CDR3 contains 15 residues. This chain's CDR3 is CASNGWGEANYGYTF. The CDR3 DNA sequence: TGTGCCAGTAACGGCTGGGGGGAGGCTAACTATGGCTACACCTTC.

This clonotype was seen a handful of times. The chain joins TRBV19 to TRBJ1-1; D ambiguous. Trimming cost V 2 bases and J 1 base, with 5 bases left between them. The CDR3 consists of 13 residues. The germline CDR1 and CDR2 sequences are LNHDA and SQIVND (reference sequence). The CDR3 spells CASSISENTEAFF. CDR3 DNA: TGTGCCAGTAGTATAAGCGAGAACACTGAAGCTTTCTTT.

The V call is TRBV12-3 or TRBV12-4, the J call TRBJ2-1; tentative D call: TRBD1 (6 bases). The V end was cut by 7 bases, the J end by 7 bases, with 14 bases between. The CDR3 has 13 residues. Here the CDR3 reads CASTTSGENEQFF. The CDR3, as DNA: TGTGCCAGCACGACTTCAGGGGAGAATGAGCAGTTCTTC.